This TCR beta chain was recorded in a study of Graves' ophthalmopathy and Graves' hyperthyroidism. Amplification targeted the TCR beta CDR3 regions, with RNA transcripts as the source material. HTBI primers primed a first-round RT-PCR, and a second-round multiplex PCR followed. MiXCR was run by TCRdb on the multiplex PCR reads, yielding one entry per CDR3 protein. The sample lists 230,000 or so distinct CDR3 sequences, less than 55% seen once, with around half in the top ten. The trim removed 3 bases at V and 4 bases at J, leaving 6 bases unmatched. The CDR3 covers 15 residues. Looked up from germline, CDR1 is MDHEN and CDR2 is SYDVKM.

The receptor's source is an adult man with Graves' ophthalmopathy. V gene TRBV28 combines with J gene TRBJ1-1; 9 positions agree with TRBD1. The sample taken for sequencing was peripheral blood. The CDR3 is CASSLDRGTGTEAFF. The CDR3 region has the DNA TGTGCCAGCAGTTTGGACAGGGGAACCGGCACTGAAGCTTTCTTT.